Included here is one T cell receptor (beta chain) sequence, with context. The source of the sample is a study of blood T cell repertoires in COVID-19. As for the study in general: COVID-19 samples, acute and convalescent, were from the United States, Italy and Spain. In each case, the material was cDNA or gDNA derived from T cells, B-cell-depleted T cells, or PBMCs.

Source study methods: Reference gene primer amplification gave nucleated cell count estimates. Sequencing used immunoSEQ multiplex PCR; TCRdb keeps in-frame clones, though not all of them. That table supplies the V and J calls and clone size; D and trimming were determined from the DNA. Of tens of thousands of clones in the sample, roughly 80% are singletons; the top ten hold about 28%. The CDR3 is 13 residues long. V lost 3 bases and J 8 bases, leaving 14 bases between the germline ends. The germline gives CDR1 SQVTM, CDR2 ANQGSEA. Sequencing was done on a sample of peripheral blood. The rearrangement joins TRBV29-1 to TRBJ2-1; tentatively, D is TRBD1 (5 bases). This sequence originates from a man aged 65-85 years with acute or convalescent COVID-19. The CDR3 here is CSVDAWGDDEQFF. The CDR3 nucleotides are TGCAGCGTTGACGCGTGGGGCGACGATGAGCAGTTCTTC.